Below are 13 T cell receptor beta chains sequenced from a single sample in a study of blood T cell repertoires in COVID-19 (dated by TCRdb to about 2020). Libraries were built with the immunoSEQ multiplex PCR assay. Drawn from immuneACCESS, this table holds only the in-frame rearrangements with V and J called that TCRdb kept. Clones are partly lost; checked studies trace under half to an unresolved V gene and leave the rest unexplained. For this sample there are 65,000 or so clones; 76% appear just once. Roughly 6.7% of the sample is held by the ten biggest clonotypes. What was sequenced was peripheral blood. Receptor source: a woman between 45 and 60 years old with active or convalescent COVID-19.

This clone occurred once. The chain links TRBV5-1 to TRBJ1-1, with unresolved D. Germline V CDR1 and CDR2: SGHRS, YFSETQ. V was shortened by 0 bases and J by 11 bases, with 14 bases between the two germline ends. This CDR3 spans 13 amino acids. For the CDR3, the DNA is TGCGCCAGCAGCTTGGTGTATCAGGCCGCCGCTTTCTTT. Residues: CASSLVYQAAAFF.

The chain is built from TRBV12-3 or TRBV12-4 and TRBJ1-2; 7 nucleotides align to TRBD1. The CDR3 totals 12 residues. V was clipped by 5 bases and J by 4 bases; unmatched bases: 1. The CDR3 nucleotides read TGTGCCAGCAGTCGACAGGGCTATGGCTACACCTTC. Residues: CASSRQGYGYTF.

This clone was counted only a few times. This sequence joins TRBV18 and TRBJ2-7, with TRBD2 matching 10 bases. Germline values: CDR1 KGHSH, CDR2 LQKENI. The CDR3 length is 16 residues. Trimming at V came to 2 bases and at J to 7 bases, leaving 11 bases not matched to a gene. The CDR3 DNA follows: TGTGCCAGCTCACCAGGGAGCGGGAGGGCCTCAGAAGAGCAGTACTTC. It yields the protein CASSPGSGRASEEQYF.

The chain recombines TRBV2 with TRBJ2-3; the match to TRBD2 covers 12 bases. The CDR3 totals 19 residues. Germline CDR1 is SNHLY and CDR2 is FYNNEI. V was clipped by 7 bases and J by 3 bases; unmatched bases: 17. In DNA, the CDR3 is TGTGCCAGCACCCCCCTGGCTAGCGGGAGGGCGAGGACGACAGATACGCAGTATTTT. Translated: CASTPLASGRARTTDTQYF.

In this sample, this clone turned up a few times. The rearrangement joins TRBV3-1 (or the pseudogene TRBV3-2) to TRBJ1-2, with D possibly being TRBD1 (5 bases). Trimming took off 3 bases at V and 4 bases at J, with 15 bases between the two ends. In germline, CDR1 is LGHDT, CDR2 YNNKEL (reference sequence). The CDR3 totals 15 residues. This CDR3 is CASSQRQGVSYGYTF. CDR3 bases: TGTGCCAGCAGCCAGCGACAAGGGGTGAGCTATGGCTACACCTTC.

The sample holds one count of this clone. The J gene is TRBJ1-1, the V gene TRBV5-1; TRBD1 matches 10 bases. Germline V gives CDR1 SGHRS, CDR2 YFSETQ. V lost 4 bases, J lost 4 bases, and 7 bases stayed unmatched. The CDR3 is 15 residues long. The CDR3 DNA sequence: TGCGCCAGCAGCCTACGGACAGGGGGTTCCACTGAAGCTTTCTTT. Translating it yields CASSLRTGGSTEAFF.

The sample holds a few counts of this clone. This chain connects TRBV7-2 to TRBJ2-1, with D perhaps matching TRBD2 (6 bases). The germline V gene has CDR1 SGHTA and CDR2 FQGNSA. The CDR3 sequence is 14 residues long. The V end lost 1 base, the J end lost 2 bases, and 6 bases lay between the germline ends. The CDR3 here is CASSLGLAYNEQFF. In DNA, the CDR3 is TGTGCCAGCAGCTTAGGACTAGCCTACAATGAGCAGTTCTTC.

This chain connects TRBV7-2 to TRBJ2-3; 8 bases are a match to TRBD2. The CDR3 totals 17 residues. Germline CDR1 is SGHTA and CDR2 is FQGNSA. With V trimmed by 5 bases and J by 2 bases, 12 bases remained unmatched. CDR3 bases: TGTGCCAGCAGCCCCTTTGACCTAGCGGGTCTCACAGATACGCAGTATTTT. Translating it yields CASSPFDLAGLTDTQYF.

This clone was detected only a few times. The chain carries TRBV7-9 and TRBJ1-2; D remains ambiguous. In germline, CDR1 is SEHNR, CDR2 FQNEAQ (reference sequence). CDR3 length: 14 residues. V was pared by 5 bases and J by 8 bases, with 18 bases between. This CDR3 is CASSDRDPKKGYTF. The CDR3 bases are TGTGCCAGCAGCGATCGGGATCCCAAAAAGGGCTACACCTTC.

This sequence joins TRBV5-8 and TRBJ1-1; 8 nucleotides line up with TRBD1. The CDR3 covers 17 residues. CDR1 SGHTS and CDR2 YDEGEE come from the germline V gene. V dropped 0 bases and J dropped 0; count of bases not matched to a gene: 7. The DNA for the CDR3 is TGTGCCAGCAGCTTGGGAAGGACAGGGATTATGAACACTGAAGCTTTCTTT. Translated: CASSLGRTGIMNTEAFF.

This chain connects TRBV3-1 (or the pseudogene TRBV3-2) to TRBJ2-2; 8 nucleotides match TRBD2. This CDR3 has 16 amino acids. Germline V CDR1 and CDR2: LGHDT, YNNKEL (reference sequence). With 1 base clipped from V and 4 bases from J, the junction kept 5 bases outside the gene matches. CDR3 sequence reads: CASSQATSETTGELFF. CDR3 DNA sequence: TGTGCCAGCAGCCAAGCGACTAGCGAAACCACCGGGGAGCTGTTTTTT.

The V call is TRBV5-5, the J call TRBJ2-7; TRBD2 matches at 7 bases. The CDR3 consists of 14 residues. V was clipped by 1 base and J by 6 bases; unmatched bases: 7. The germline V gene encodes CDR1 SGHKS and CDR2 YYEKEE (reference sequence). This chain's CDR3 is CASSLNGLDSEQYF. The CDR3 coding sequence is TGTGCCAGCAGCTTGAATGGACTAGACAGCGAGCAGTACTTC.

The CDR3 reads CATSEPGQEVYGYTF. The CDR3 DNA follows: TGTGCCACCAGTGAGCCGGGACAGGAGGTGTATGGCTACACCTTC. The chain couples TRBV24-1 to TRBJ1-2, with 8 bases fitting TRBD1. The CDR3 runs 15 residues. CDR1 is KGHDR and CDR2 is SFDVKD in the germline V gene. J was trimmed by 5 bases and V by 4 bases; bases with no gene match: 8.